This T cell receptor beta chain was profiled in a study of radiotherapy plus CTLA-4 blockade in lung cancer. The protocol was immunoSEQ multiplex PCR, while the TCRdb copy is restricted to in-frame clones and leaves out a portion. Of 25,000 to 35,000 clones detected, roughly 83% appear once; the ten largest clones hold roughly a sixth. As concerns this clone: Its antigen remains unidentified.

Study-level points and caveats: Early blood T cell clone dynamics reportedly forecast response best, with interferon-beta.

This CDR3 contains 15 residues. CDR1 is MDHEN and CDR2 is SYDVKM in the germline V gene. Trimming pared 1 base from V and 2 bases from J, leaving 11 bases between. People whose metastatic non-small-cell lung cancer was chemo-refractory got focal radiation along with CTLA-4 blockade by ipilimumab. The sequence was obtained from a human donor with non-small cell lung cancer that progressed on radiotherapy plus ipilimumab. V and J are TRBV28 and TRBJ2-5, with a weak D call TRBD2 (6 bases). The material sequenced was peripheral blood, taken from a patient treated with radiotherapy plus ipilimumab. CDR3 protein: CASSLFSGGQETQYF. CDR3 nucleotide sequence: TGTGCCAGCAGTTTATTCTCCGGAGGGCAAGAGACCCAGTACTTC.